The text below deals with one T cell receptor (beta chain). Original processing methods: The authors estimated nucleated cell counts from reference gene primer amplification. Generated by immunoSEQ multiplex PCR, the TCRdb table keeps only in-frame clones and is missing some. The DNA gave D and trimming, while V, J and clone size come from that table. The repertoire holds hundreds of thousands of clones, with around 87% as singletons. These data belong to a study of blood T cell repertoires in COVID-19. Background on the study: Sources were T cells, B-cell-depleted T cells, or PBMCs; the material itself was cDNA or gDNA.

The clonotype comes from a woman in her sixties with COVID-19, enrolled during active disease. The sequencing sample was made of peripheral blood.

The CDR3: CASSLRLAVSHNEQFF. Here the CDR3 DNA reads TGTGCCAGCAGCCTAAGACTAGCGGTGAGCCACAATGAGCAGTTCTTC. The rearrangement uses TRBV2 and TRBJ2-1, with 9 bases matching TRBD2. Unmatched junction bases numbered 11, after V lost 6 bases and J lost 5 bases. The CDR3 sequence is 16 residues long. Germline lookup yields CDR1 SNHLY and CDR2 FYNNEI.